Sequencing of this T cell receptor beta chain was carried out in a study of blood T cells in healthy people across ages. Turning to the study itself: About one barcoded beta molecule was captured per two T cells (by template switching).

The use of a sample-barcoded 5' primer and a J-beta primer mix characterized a second PCR of roughly 7 to 12 cycles. TCRdb passed the 5' RACE reads through MiXCR, listing each CDR3 protein once. The repertoire holds approximately 800,000 distinct CDR3 sequences, with less than 60% as singletons. CDR1 is SGHVS, CDR2 FQNEAQ, per germline. Trimming left V 2 bases short and J 5 bases short, with 9 bases between. The CDR3 is 13 residues long. Each donor supplied roughly 9.2 milliliters of peripheral blood. This receptor was identified in an elderly man in good health. The sequencing input was blood. The V and J genes are TRBV7-8 and TRBJ1-2; the D is unclear. CDR3 residues: CASSLSVPYGYTF. CDR3 coding DNA: TGTGCCAGCAGCTTAAGCGTTCCATATGGCTACACCTTC.